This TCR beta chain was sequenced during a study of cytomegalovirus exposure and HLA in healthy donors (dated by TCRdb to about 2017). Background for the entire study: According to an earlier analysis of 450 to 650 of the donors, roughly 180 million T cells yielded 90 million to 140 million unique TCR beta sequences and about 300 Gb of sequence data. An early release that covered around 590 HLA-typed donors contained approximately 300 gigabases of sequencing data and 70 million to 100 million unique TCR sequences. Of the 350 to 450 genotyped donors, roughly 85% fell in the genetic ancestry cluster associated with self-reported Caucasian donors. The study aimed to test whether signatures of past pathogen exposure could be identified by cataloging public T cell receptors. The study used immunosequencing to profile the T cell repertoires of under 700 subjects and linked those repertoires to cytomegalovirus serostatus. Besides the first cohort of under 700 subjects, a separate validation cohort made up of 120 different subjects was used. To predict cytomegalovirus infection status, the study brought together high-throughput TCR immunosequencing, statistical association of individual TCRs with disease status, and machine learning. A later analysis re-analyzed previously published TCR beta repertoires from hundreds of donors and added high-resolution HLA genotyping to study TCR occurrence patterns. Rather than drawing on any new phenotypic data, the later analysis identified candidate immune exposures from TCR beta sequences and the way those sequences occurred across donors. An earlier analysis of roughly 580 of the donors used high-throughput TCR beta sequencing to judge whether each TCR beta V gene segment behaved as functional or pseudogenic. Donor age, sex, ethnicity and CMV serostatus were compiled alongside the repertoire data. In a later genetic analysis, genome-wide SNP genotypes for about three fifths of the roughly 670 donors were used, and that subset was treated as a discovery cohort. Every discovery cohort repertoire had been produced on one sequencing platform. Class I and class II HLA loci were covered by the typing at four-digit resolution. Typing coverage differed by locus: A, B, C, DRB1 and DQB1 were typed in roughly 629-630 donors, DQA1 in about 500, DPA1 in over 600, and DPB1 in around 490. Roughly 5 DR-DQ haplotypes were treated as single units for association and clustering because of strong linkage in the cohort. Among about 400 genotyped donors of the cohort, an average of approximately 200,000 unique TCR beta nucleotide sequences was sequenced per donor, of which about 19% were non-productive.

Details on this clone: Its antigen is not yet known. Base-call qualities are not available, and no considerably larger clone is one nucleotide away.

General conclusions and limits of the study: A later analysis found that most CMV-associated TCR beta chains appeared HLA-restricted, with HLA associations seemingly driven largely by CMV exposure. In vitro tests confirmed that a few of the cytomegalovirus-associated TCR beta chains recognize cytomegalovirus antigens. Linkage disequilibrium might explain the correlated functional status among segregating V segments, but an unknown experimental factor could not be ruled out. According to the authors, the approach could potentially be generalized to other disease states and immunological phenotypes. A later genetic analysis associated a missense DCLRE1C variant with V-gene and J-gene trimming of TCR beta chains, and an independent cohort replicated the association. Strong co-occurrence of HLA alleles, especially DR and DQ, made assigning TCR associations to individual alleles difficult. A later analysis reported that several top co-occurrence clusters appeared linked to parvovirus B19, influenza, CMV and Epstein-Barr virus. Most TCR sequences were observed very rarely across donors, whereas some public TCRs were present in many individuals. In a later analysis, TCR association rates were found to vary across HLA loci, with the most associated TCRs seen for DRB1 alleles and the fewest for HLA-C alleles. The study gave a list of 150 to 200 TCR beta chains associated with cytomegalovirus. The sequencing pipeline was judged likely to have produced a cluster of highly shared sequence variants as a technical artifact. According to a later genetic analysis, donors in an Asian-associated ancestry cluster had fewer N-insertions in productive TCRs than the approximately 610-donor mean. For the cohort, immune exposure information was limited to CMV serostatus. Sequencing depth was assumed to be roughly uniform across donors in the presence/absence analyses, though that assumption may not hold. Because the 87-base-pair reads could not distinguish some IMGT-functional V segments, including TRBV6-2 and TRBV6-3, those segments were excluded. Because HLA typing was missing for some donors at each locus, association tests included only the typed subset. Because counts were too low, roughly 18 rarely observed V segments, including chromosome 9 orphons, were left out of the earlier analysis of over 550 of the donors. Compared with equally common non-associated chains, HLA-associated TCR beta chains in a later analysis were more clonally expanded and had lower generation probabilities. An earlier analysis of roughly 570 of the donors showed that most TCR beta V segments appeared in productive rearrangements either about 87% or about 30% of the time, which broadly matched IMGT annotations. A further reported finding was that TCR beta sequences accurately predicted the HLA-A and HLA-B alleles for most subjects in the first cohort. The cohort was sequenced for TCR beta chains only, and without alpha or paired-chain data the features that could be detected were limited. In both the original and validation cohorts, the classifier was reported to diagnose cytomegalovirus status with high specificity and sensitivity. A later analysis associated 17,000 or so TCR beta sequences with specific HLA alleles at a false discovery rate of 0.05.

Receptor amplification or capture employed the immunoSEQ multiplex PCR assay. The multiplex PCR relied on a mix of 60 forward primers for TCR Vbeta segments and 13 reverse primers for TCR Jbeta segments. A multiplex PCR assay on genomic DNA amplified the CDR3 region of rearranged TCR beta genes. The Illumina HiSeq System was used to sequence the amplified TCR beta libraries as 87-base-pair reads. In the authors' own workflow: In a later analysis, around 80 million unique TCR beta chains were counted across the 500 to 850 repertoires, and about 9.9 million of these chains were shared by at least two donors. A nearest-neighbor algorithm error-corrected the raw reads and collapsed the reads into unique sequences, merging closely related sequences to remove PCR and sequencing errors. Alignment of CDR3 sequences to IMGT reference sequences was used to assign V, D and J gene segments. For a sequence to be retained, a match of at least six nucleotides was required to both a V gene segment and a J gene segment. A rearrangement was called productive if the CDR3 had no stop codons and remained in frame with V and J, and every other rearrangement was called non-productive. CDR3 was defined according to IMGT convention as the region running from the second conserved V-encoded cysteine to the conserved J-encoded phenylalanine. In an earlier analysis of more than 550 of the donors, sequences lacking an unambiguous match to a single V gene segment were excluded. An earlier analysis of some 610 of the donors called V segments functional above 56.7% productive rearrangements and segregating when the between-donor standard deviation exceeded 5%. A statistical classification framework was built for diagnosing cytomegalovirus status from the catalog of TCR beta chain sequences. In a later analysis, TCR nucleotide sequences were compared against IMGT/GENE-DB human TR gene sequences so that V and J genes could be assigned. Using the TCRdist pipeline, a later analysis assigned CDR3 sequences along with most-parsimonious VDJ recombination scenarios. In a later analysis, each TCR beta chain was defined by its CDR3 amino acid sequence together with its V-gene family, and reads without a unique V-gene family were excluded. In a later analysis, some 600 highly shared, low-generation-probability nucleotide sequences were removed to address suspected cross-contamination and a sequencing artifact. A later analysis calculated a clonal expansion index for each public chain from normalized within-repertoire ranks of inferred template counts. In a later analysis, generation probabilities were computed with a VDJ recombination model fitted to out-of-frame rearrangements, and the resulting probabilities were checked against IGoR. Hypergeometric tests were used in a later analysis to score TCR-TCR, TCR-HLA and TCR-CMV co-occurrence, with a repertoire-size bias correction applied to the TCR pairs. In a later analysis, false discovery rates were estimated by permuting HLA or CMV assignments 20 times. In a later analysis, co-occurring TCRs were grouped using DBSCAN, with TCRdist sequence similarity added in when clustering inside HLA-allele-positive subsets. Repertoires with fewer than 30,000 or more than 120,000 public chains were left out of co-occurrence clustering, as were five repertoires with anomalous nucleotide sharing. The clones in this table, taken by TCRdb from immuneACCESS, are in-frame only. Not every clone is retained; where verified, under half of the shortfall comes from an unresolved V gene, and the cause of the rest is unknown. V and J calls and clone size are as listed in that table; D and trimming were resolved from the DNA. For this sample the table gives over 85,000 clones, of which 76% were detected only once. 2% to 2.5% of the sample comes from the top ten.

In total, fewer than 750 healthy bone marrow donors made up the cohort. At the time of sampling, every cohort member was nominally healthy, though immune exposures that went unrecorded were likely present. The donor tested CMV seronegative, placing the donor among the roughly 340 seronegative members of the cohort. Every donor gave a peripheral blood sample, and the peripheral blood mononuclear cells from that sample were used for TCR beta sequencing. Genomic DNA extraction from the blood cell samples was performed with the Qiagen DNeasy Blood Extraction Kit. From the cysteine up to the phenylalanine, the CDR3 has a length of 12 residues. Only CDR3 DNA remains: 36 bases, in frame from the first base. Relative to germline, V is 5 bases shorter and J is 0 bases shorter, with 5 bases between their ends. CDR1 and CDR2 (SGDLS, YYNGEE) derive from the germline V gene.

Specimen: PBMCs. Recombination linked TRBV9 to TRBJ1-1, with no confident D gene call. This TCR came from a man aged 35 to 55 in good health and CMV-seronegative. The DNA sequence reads TGTGCCAGCAGAGCCCTGAACACTGAAGCTTTCTTT. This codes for CASRALNTEAFF.